Each of the 20 T cell receptor beta chains below was sequenced from the same sample in a study of blood T cell repertoires in COVID-19 (TCRdb year 2020). The protocol used for the library was the immunoSEQ multiplex PCR assay. Imported from immuneACCESS, the table was reduced by TCRdb to in-frame sequences with V and J called. These copies leave out some clones; in studies compared against another copy, an unresolved V gene accounts for under half, and the cause of the remainder is not known. The sample records hundreds of thousands of clones, roughly 90% of which are singletons. The ten biggest clones cover roughly 2.5% of the sample. The sample taken for sequencing was PBMCs or T cells enriched from blood (not recorded which). The receptors come from a man between 60 and 75 years old who had recovered from COVID-19.

This chain joins TRBV11-3 and TRBJ1-1; D is undetermined. V was pared by 5 bases and J by 10 bases, with 20 bases between. Germline loops: CDR1 SGHNT, CDR2 YENEEA. CDR3 size: 14 residues. This chain's CDR3 is CASSPNLPVPGAFF. The CDR3 bases are TGTGCCAGCAGCCCAAACCTACCGGTCCCGGGAGCTTTCTTT.

V is TRBV27 and J is TRBJ1-1; 7 bases line up with TRBD1. V was pared by 3 bases and J by 5 bases, with 9 bases of the junction left unmatched. This CDR3 spans 15 amino acids. Germline CDR1 MNHEY, CDR2 SMNVEV (reference sequence). The CDR3 DNA is TGTGCCAGCAGTTTCCTGACAGGGCTAATAACTGAAGCTTTCTTT. Translating it yields CASSFLTGLITEAFF.

The V call is TRBV15, the J call TRBJ1-1; no reliable D call. Germline V gives CDR1 LNHNV, CDR2 YYDKDF (reference sequence). V was trimmed by 5 bases and J by 5 bases, leaving 15 bases between them. The CDR3 is made up of 14 amino acids. In DNA form, the CDR3 reads TGTGCCACCAGCGGGGATGGTCGCGGGACTGAAGCTTTCTTT. This sequence encodes CATSGDGRGTEAFF. The whole variable domain, remainder taken from reference TRBV15 and TRBJ1-1, is DAMVIQNPRYQVTQFGKPVTLSCSQTLNHNVMYWYQQKSSQAPKLLFHYYDKDFNNEADTPDNFQSRRPNTSFCFLDIRSPGLGDTAMYLCATSGDGRGTEAFFGQGTRLTVV.

This chain joins TRBV18 and TRBJ1-3, with D hard to call. V was cut by 0 bases and J by 0 bases, with 6 bases left in between. The CDR3 is 15 amino acids. Looked up from germline, CDR1 is KGHSH and CDR2 is LQKENI. As DNA, the CDR3 is TGTGCCAGCTCACCACCGTCCAGCTCTGGAAACACCATATATTTT. This translates into CASSPPSSSGNTIYF.

J is TRBJ1-5 and V is TRBV6-5; 7 bases match TRBD1. The germline gives CDR1 MNHEY, CDR2 SVGAGI. After removal of 7 bases from V and 4 bases from J, the junction contained 10 bases not matched to a gene. The CDR3 is 15 amino acids. The DNA of the CDR3 is TGTGCCAGCAAACAAATGGGGACAGCTAATCAGCCCCAGCATTTT. It specifies CASKQMGTANQPQHF.

V is TRBV4-2 and J is TRBJ2-7; 10 positions match TRBD1. The CDR3 sequence is 15 residues long. The J segment lost 4 bases and the V segment lost 5 bases, leaving 8 bases of the junction unmatched. CDR1 and CDR2 (germline): LGHNA, YNFKEQ. CDR3 coding DNA: TGTGCCAGCAGCAATTGGGACAGGGGAATTTACGAGCAGTACTTC. Amino acids: CASSNWDRGIYEQYF.

This clone was counted once. V and J are TRBV10-3 and TRBJ2-7, with D possibly TRBD2 on 5 matching bases. Germline V gene data show CDR1 as ENHRY and CDR2 as SYGVKD. The ends were cut back, 1 base at V and 1 base at J, with 11 bases in the middle. The CDR3 runs 15 residues. The CDR3 sequence is CAISELTGLSYEQYF. The CDR3 region has the DNA TGTGCCATCAGTGAGTTAACGGGGTTGTCCTACGAGCAGTACTTC.

This chain connects TRBV24-1 to TRBJ2-1, with 8 positions matching TRBD2. The V gene's germline CDR1 is KGHDR and CDR2 SFDVKD. Unmatched junction bases numbered 10, after V lost 9 bases and J lost 4 bases. CDR3 size: 15 residues. The CDR3 region is CATGGERGRYNEQFF. The CDR3 coding sequence is TGTGCCACCGGGGGGGAGCGGGGGAGATACAATGAGCAGTTCTTC.

V gene TRBV7-9 combines with J gene TRBJ1-1; 11 nucleotides line up with TRBD1. This CDR3 contains 15 residues. Looked up from germline, CDR1 is SEHNR and CDR2 is FQNEAQ (reference sequence). Trimming took 5 bases from V and 7 from J; bases not matched to a gene: 9. CDR3 protein: CASSPPGQGVHEAFF. The DNA for the CDR3 is TGTGCCAGCAGCCCTCCGGGACAGGGGGTACATGAAGCTTTCTTT. Full variable domain (rest looked up from reference TRBV7-9 and TRBJ1-1): DTGVSQNPRHKITKRGQNVTFRCDPISEHNRLYWYRQTLGQGPEFLTYFQNEAQLEKSRLLSDRFSAERPKGSFSTLEIQRTEQGDSAMYLCASSPPGQGVHEAFFGQGTRLTVV.

On this clone itself: This specimen includes other DNA sequences encoding the same CDR3. The V and J genes are TRBV10-3 and TRBJ2-1; TRBD2 aligns across 7 bases. The V and J ends lost 4 bases and 7 bases, in that order; junction bases with no gene match: 1. The CDR3 is 12 amino acids. Germline V lookup: CDR1 ENHRY, CDR2 SYGVKD. CDR3 amino acids: CAISGGGNEQFF. As DNA, the CDR3 is TGTGCCATCAGTGGGGGGGGAAATGAGCAGTTCTTC.

As concerns this clone: It may be a read error: a sequence one base away is much more abundant. This CDR3 is CASSFDSYEQYF. CDR3 in DNA: TGTGCCAGCAGCTTTGACAGCTACGAGCAGTACTTC. The rearrangement joins TRBV7-9 to TRBJ2-7; the D gene is possibly TRBD1 (5 bases). The germline gives CDR1 SEHNR, CDR2 FQNEAQ (reference sequence). The CDR3 has 12 amino acids. The V end lost 3 bases, the J end lost 3 bases, and 6 bases lay between the germline ends. Based on the CDR3 plus reference TRBV7-9 and TRBJ2-7, the full variable domain is DTGVSQNPRHKITKRGQNVTFRCDPISEHNRLYWYRQTLGQGPEFLTYFQNEAQLEKSRLLSDRFSAERPKGSFSTLEIQRTEQGDSAMYLCASSFDSYEQYFGPGTRLTVT.

This clone was observed once. V is TRBV11-3 and J is TRBJ1-1; D is ambiguous. Germline assignment: CDR1 SGHNT and CDR2 YENEEA. The V gene lost 1 base and the J gene lost 5 bases, with 11 bases spanning the gap. The CDR3 contains 14 residues. The CDR3 is CASSLAPSWTEAFF. The CDR3 DNA reads TGTGCCAGCAGCTTAGCCCCCAGTTGGACTGAAGCTTTCTTT.

V gene TRBV27 combines with J gene TRBJ1-2; D is possibly TRBD1 (6 bases). V shed 5 bases and J shed 8 bases, with 18 bases lying between them. This CDR3 is built from 14 residues. CDR1 is MNHEY, CDR2 SMNVEV, per germline (reference sequence). In DNA form, the CDR3 reads TGTGCCAGCAGTCCACTGACAGGATTGAACGGCTACACCTTC. Amino acids: CASSPLTGLNGYTF.

The CDR3 DNA follows: TGTGCCAGCACCCCGGACAGGATGAACACTGAAGCTTTCTTT. Its protein is CASTPDRMNTEAFF. This chain connects TRBV5-4 to TRBJ1-1; 7 nucleotides line up with TRBD1. Germline loops: CDR1 SGHNT, CDR2 YYREEE (reference sequence). This CDR3 region has 14 residues. V trimming: 6 bases; J trimming: 0 bases; junction bases outside the gene matches: 5.

The CDR3 reads CASSPNTDTQYF. The CDR3 DNA sequence: TGTGCCAGCAGCCCAAACACAGATACGCAGTATTTT. This chain connects TRBV7-2 to TRBJ2-3; D unclear. Trimming took 5 bases from V and 2 from J, leaving 5 bases between them. This CDR3 has 12 residues. Germline V gene lookup returns CDR1 SGHTA and CDR2 FQGNSA.

CDR3 sequence reads: CASSVRTGGVTGELFF. The CDR3 region has the DNA TGTGCCAGTAGTGTACGGACAGGGGGCGTCACCGGGGAGCTGTTTTTT. The rearrangement joins TRBV19 to TRBJ2-2; the match to TRBD1 covers 11 bases. Germline loops: CDR1 LNHDA, CDR2 SQIVND (reference sequence). J gave up 4 bases and V 5 bases, and 6 bases lay outside the gene matches. This CDR3 comprises 16 residues.

The rearrangement links TRBV5-6 to TRBJ2-1; no definite D call. With 4 bases removed from V and 0 bases from J, the gap between germline ends came to 11 bases. The CDR3 is 15 residues long. The germline CDR1 and CDR2 sequences are SGHDT and YYEEEE. DNA of the CDR3: TGTGCCAGCAGCCGCCGAGCCAACTCCTACAATGAGCAGTTCTTC. The encoded protein is CASSRRANSYNEQFF.

The chain is built from TRBV19 and TRBJ1-4; tentatively, D is TRBD1 (6 bases). In germline, CDR1 is LNHDA, CDR2 SQIVND (reference sequence). Trimming removed 9 bases from V and 4 bases from J, with 21 bases in between. The CDR3 spans 16 residues. This CDR3 reads CASHRVFRDNNEKLFF. CDR3 coding DNA: TGTGCCAGCCACAGGGTCTTCAGAGATAATAATGAAAAACTGTTTTTT.

In its sample, this clone was seen once. This chain links TRBV9 with TRBJ2-1; 8 bases are a match to TRBD1. J gave up 0 bases and V 3 bases, and 5 bases lay outside the gene matches. The CDR3 contains 16 residues. Germline values: CDR1 SGDLS, CDR2 YYNGEE. CDR3 nucleotide sequence: TGTGCCAGCAGCGCAGGACAGGGCAGCTCCTACAATGAGCAGTTCTTC. Translation gives CASSAGQGSSYNEQFF.

The gene calls are TRBV19 and TRBJ1-1, with no clear D. The CDR3 has 12 amino acids. Trimming pared 5 bases from V and 7 bases from J, leaving 11 bases between. CDR1 and CDR2 (germline): LNHDA, SQIVND (reference sequence). CDR3 protein: CASSSRLVEAFF. CDR3 bases: TGTGCCAGTAGTTCAAGACTGGTTGAAGCTTTCTTT. The full variable domain, its missing parts supplied by reference TRBV19 and TRBJ1-1, is DGGITQSPKYLFRKEGQNVTLSCEQNLNHDAMYWYRQDPGQGLRLIYYSQIVNDFQKGDIAEGYSVSREKKESFPLTVTSAQKNPTAFYLCASSSRLVEAFFGQGTRLTVV.